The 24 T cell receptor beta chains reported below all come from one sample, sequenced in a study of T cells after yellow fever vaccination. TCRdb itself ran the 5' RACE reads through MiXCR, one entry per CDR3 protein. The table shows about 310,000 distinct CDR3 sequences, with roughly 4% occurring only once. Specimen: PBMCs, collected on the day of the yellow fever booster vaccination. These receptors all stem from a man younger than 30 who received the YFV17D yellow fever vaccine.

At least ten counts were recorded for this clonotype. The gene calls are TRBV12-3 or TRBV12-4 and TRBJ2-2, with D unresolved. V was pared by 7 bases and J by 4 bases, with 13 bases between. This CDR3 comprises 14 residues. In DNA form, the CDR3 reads TGTGCCAGCACACCTAGAGTGGCCACCGGGGAGCTGTTTTTT. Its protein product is CASTPRVATGELFF.

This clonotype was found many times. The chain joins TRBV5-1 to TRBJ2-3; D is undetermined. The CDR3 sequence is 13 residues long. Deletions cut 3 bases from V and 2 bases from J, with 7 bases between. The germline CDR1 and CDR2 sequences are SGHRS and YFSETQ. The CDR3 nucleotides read TGCGCCAGCAGCTCCCCTACCACAGATACGCAGTATTTT. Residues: CASSSPTTDTQYF.

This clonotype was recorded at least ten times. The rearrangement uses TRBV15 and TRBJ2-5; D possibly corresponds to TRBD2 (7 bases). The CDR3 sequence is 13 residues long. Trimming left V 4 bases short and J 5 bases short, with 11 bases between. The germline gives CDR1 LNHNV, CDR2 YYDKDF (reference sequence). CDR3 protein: CATSKGGRETQYF. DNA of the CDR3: TGTGCCACCAGCAAGGGGGGGCGGGAGACCCAGTACTTC.

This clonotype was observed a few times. In nucleotides, the CDR3 is TGTGCCAGCAGCTTGTCAGGGGGCGCGGGCTACACCTTC. It yields the protein CASSLSGGAGYTF. This chain joins TRBV5-5 and TRBJ1-2; 8 nucleotides align to TRBD1. The CDR3 runs 13 residues. Trimming removed 1 base from V and 8 bases from J; junction bases left unmatched: 4. Germline CDR1 reads SGHKS; CDR2 reads YYEKEE (reference sequence).

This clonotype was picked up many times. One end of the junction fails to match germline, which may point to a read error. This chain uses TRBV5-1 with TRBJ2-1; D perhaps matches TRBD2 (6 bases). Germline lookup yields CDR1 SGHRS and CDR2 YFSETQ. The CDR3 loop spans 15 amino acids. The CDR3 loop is CASSLGAGKSPALSF. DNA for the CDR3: TGCGCCAGCAGCTTGGGCGCGGGAAAATCCCCAGCCCTAAGCTTC.

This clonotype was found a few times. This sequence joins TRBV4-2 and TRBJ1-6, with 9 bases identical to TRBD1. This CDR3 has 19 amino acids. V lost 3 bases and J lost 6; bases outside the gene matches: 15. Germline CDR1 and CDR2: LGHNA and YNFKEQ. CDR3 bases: TGTGCCAGCAGCCAGACCTCCGGGACAGGGAAAAACTCTAATTCACCCCTCCACTTT. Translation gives CASSQTSGTGKNSNSPLHF.

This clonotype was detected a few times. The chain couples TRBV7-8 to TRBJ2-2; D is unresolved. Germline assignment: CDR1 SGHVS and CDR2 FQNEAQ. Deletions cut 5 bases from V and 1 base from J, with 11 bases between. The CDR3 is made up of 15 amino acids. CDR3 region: CASSPGPLNTGELFF. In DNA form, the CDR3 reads TGTGCCAGCAGCCCCGGGCCATTGAACACCGGGGAGCTGTTTTTT.

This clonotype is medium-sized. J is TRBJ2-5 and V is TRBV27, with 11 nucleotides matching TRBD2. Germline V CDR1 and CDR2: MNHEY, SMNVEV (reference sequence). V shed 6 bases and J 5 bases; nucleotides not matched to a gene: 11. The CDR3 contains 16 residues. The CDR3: CASRTYSGGARETQYF. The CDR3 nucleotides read TGTGCCAGCAGGACCTATAGCGGGGGGGCCCGGGAGACCCAGTACTTC.

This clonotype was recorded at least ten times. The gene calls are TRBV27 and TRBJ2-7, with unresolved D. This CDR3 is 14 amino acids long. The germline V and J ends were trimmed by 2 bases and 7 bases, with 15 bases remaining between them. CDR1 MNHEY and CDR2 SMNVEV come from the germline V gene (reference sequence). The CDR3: CASSLRAFAGEQYF. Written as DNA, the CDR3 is TGTGCCAGCAGTTTACGGGCTTTTGCAGGAGAGCAGTACTTC.

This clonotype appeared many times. This CDR3 is CASKGLAGAQSSYNEQFF. In DNA, the CDR3 is TGTGCCAGCAAAGGACTAGCGGGGGCCCAAAGCTCCTACAATGAGCAGTTCTTC. The chain links TRBV7-2 to TRBJ2-1; 13 nucleotides align to TRBD2. This CDR3 comprises 18 residues. The ends lost 7 bases at V and 0 bases at J; junction bases unmatched: 9. Germline CDR1 is SGHTA and CDR2 is FQGNSA.

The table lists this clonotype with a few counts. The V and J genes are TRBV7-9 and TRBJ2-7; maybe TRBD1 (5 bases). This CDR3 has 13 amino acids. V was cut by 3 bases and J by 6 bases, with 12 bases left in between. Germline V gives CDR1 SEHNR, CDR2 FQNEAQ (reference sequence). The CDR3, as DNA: TGTGCCAGCAGCTTCAGGGCCTTTGGCGAGCAGTACGTC. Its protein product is CASSFRAFGEQYV.

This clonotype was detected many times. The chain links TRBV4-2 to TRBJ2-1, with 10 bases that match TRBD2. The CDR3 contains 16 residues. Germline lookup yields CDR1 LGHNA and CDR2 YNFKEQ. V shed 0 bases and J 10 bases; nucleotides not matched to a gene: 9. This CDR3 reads CASSQDEASGGLEQFF. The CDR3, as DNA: TGTGCCAGCAGCCAAGATGAGGCTAGCGGGGGCCTCGAGCAGTTCTTC.

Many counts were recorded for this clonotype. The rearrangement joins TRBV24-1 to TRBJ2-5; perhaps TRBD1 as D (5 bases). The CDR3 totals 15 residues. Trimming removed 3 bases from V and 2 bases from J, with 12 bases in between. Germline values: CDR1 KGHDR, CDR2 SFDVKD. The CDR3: CATSDAAGQQETQYF. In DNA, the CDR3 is TGTGCCACCAGTGATGCCGCAGGGCAACAAGAGACCCAGTACTTC.

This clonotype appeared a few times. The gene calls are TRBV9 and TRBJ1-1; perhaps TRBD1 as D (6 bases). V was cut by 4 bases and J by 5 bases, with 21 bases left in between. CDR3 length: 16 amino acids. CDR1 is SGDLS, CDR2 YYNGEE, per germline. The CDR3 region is CASSPLGGLRGTEAFF. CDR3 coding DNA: TGTGCCAGCAGCCCCCTGGGAGGGCTAAGGGGGACTGAAGCTTTCTTT.

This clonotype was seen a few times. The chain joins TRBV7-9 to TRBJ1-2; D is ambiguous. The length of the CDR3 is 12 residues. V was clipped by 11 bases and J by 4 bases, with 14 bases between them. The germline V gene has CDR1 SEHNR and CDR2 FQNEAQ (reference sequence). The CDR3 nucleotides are TGTGCCGCCTCCAGGTCGGGCTATGGCTACACCTTC. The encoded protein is CAASRSGYGYTF.

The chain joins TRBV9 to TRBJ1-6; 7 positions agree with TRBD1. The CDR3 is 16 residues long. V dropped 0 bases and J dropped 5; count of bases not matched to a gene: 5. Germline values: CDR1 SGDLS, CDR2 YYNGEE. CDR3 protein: CASSVGYRGNNSPLHF. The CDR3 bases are TGTGCCAGCAGCGTAGGCTACAGGGGTAATAATTCACCCCTCCACTTT. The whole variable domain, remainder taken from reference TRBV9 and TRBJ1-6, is DSGVTQTPKHLITATGQRVTLRCSPRSGDLSVYWYQQSLDQGLQFLIQYYNGEERAKGNILERFSAQQFPDLHSELNLSSLELGDSALYFCASSVGYRGNNSPLHFGNGTRLTVT.

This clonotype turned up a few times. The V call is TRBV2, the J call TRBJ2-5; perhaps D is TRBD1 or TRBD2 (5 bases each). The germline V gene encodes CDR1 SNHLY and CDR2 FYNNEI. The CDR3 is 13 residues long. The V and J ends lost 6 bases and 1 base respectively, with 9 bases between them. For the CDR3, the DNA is TGTGCCAGCAGGGGGGAGATCCAAGAGACCCAGTACTTC. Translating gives CASRGEIQETQYF.

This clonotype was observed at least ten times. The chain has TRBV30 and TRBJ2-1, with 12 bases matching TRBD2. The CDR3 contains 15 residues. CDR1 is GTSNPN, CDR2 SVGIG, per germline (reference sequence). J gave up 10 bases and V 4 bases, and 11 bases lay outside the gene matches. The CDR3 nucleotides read TGTGCCTGGACTAGCGGGGGGGCCGTATGGAGCGAGCAGTTCTTC. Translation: CAWTSGGAVWSEQFF.

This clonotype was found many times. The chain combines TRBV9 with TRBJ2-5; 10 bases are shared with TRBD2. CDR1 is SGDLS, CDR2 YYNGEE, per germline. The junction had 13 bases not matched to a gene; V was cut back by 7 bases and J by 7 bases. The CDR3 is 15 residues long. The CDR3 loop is CASGSGAGGPGTQYF. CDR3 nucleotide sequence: TGTGCCAGCGGGTCCGGAGCGGGGGGGCCGGGGACCCAGTACTTC.

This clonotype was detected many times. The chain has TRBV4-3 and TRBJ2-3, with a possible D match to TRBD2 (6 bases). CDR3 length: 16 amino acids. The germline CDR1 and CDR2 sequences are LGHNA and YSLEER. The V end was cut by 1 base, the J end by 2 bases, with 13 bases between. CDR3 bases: TGCGCCAGCAGCCAAGCGAGCGGGCCAAACACAGATACGCAGTATTTT. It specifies CASSQASGPNTDTQYF.

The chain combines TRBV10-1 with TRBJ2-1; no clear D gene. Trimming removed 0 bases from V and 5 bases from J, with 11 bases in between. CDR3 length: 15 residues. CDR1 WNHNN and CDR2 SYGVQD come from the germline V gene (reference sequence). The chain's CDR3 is CASSESPTAHNEQFF. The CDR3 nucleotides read TGCGCCAGCAGTGAGTCCCCCACAGCCCACAATGAGCAGTTCTTC.

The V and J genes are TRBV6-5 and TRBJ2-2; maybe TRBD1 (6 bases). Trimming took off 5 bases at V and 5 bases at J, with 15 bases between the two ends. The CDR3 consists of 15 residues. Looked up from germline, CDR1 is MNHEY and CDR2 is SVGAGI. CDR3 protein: CASSPDRFSTGELFF. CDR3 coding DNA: TGTGCCAGCAGTCCCGACAGGTTCTCGACCGGGGAGCTGTTTTTT.

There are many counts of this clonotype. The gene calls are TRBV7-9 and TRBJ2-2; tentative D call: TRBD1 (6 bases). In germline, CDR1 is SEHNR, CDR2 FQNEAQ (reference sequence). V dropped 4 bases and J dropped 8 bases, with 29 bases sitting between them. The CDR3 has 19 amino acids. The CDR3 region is CASSSTELETGVQWGELFF. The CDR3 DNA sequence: TGTGCCAGCAGCTCCACGGAGTTGGAGACAGGCGTGCAGTGGGGGGAGCTGTTTTTT.

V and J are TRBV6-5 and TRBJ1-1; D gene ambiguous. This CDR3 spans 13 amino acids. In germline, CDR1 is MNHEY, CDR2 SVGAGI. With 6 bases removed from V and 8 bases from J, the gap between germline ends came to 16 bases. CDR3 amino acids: CASSPETGREAFF. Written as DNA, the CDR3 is TGTGCCAGCAGCCCAGAAACCGGAAGGGAAGCTTTCTTT.